The 30 T cell receptor beta chains below all came from one sample that was sequenced in a study of CD8+ T cells in alopecia areata. Described treatment: oral pan-JAK inhibitor, 5-10 mg twice daily. Sequencing relied on a cDNA template that was reverse transcribed from extracted RNA. Assay used: immunoSEQ multiplex PCR; TCRdb lists only in-frame clones, some missing. The sample shows some 200,000 clones, 60% of them seen only once. The sequencing used CD4+ T cells sorted from blood, collected at week 4, from a patient treated with tofacitinib. All receptors derive from a human donor with alopecia areata.

V usage is TRBV7-2 and J usage is TRBJ2-6; TRBD2 agrees at 8 bases. This CDR3 region has 17 residues. Trimming took 5 bases from V and 0 from J; bases not matched to a gene: 6. Germline loops: CDR1 SGHTA, CDR2 FQGNSA. CDR3 sequence (DNA): TGTGCCAGCAGCCTCGGGGGGGCCGCCTCTGGGGCCAACGTCCTGACTTTC. This codes for CASSLGGAASGANVLTF.

The V call is TRBV30, the J call TRBJ2-7; D not certain. V was cut by 2 bases and J by 2 bases, with 7 bases left in between. This CDR3 has 12 amino acids. Germline V gene sequence: CDR1 GTSNPN, CDR2 SVGIG (reference sequence). The CDR3 here is CAWSKTAYEQYF. As DNA, the CDR3 is TGTGCCTGGAGTAAAACAGCCTACGAGCAGTACTTC.

A remark on this clone: The sample holds other DNA sequences that translate to the same CDR3. The rearrangement joins TRBV28 to TRBJ2-5; D perhaps matches TRBD2 (6 bases). V lost 3 bases, J lost 4 bases, and 6 bases lay in between. CDR1 and CDR2 (germline): MDHEN, SYDVKM. The CDR3 covers 12 residues. The CDR3 region is CASSFGGETQYF. The CDR3 coding sequence is TGTGCCAGCAGTTTCGGGGGAGAGACCCAGTACTTC.

The chain links TRBV5-1 to TRBJ2-1; D gene uncertain. The CDR3 covers 15 residues. V shed 1 base and J shed 2 bases, with 10 bases lying between them. Germline V gives CDR1 SGHRS, CDR2 YFSETQ. The CDR3 is CASSLTTTAYNEQFF. The CDR3 DNA reads TGCGCCAGCAGCTTGACGACAACCGCCTACAATGAGCAGTTCTTC.

A word on this clone: This sample includes further DNA sequences coding for the same CDR3. This rearrangement joins TRBV30 to TRBJ1-2; 7 bases fit TRBD1. Trimming at V came to 0 bases and at J to 4 bases, leaving 2 bases not matched to a gene. The length of the CDR3 is 13 residues. Germline V gene sequence: CDR1 GTSNPN, CDR2 SVGIG (reference sequence). In DNA form, the CDR3 reads TGTGCCTGGAGTGTGGGACAGCTCTATGGCTACACCTTC. Translating gives CAWSVGQLYGYTF.

This chain links TRBV2 with TRBJ2-5; D uncertain. CDR1 and CDR2 (germline): SNHLY, FYNNEI. The CDR3 is 13 residues long. Trimming removed 4 bases from V and 2 bases from J, with 8 bases in between. The CDR3 reads CASSADGQETQYF. DNA for the CDR3: TGTGCCAGCAGTGCCGACGGGCAAGAGACCCAGTACTTC. The variable domain in full, completed from reference TRBV2 and TRBJ2-5, reads EPEVTQTPSHQVTQMGQEVILRCVPISNHLYFYWYRQILGQKVEFLVSFYNNEISEKSEIFDDQFSVERPDGSNFTLKIRSTKLEDSAMYFCASSADGQETQYFGPGTRLLVL.

The genes are TRBV29-1 and TRBJ1-2; 10 positions agree with TRBD1. This CDR3 has 13 residues. V trimming: 2 bases; J trimming: 8 bases; junction bases outside the gene matches: 5. The germline V gene has CDR1 SQVTM and CDR2 ANQGSEA. The DNA for the CDR3 is TGCAGCGTTGAAAGGGACAGGGGTGGAGGCTACACCTTC. Amino acids: CSVERDRGGGYTF. The full variable domain, its missing parts supplied by reference TRBV29-1 and TRBJ1-2, is SAVISQKPSRDICQRGTSLTIQCQVDSQVTMMFWYRQQPGQSLTLIATANQGSEATYESGFVIDKFPISRPNLTFSTLTVSNMSPEDSSIYLCSVERDRGGGYTFGSGTRLTVV.

J is TRBJ2-5 and V is TRBV15, with D possibly being TRBD1 or TRBD2 (5 bases each). Per germline, CDR1 LNHNV and CDR2 YYDKDF (reference sequence). The CDR3 runs to 15 residues. V lost 4 bases and J 4 bases, leaving 16 bases between the germline ends. The CDR3 loop is CATSITGPRRETQYF. The CDR3 nucleotides are TGTGCCACCAGCATAACGGGACCCCGGCGAGAGACCCAGTACTTC.

The gene calls are TRBV7-9 and TRBJ2-5; D is undetermined. V lost 7 bases and J 5 bases, leaving 11 bases between the germline ends. There are 12 residues in the CDR3. The germline V gene has CDR1 SEHNR and CDR2 FQNEAQ (reference sequence). This CDR3 is CASTGSGETQYF. The CDR3 bases are TGTGCCAGCACTGGGTCCGGGGAGACCCAGTACTTC.

The chain uses TRBV30 and TRBJ1-2; 8 bases agree with TRBD1. Per the germline V gene, CDR1 is GTSNPN and CDR2 is SVGIG (reference sequence). The CDR3 loop spans 16 amino acids. The V gene end was trimmed by 1 base and the J gene end by 7 bases; junction bases not matched to a gene: 14. The CDR3 loop reads CAWSAASAGGASGYTF. CDR3 coding DNA: TGTGCCTGGAGTGCTGCGTCGGCAGGGGGCGCGAGTGGCTACACCTTC.

The chain uses TRBV5-1 and TRBJ2-2; D unresolved. Looked up from germline, CDR1 is SGHRS and CDR2 is YFSETQ. This CDR3 is built from 16 residues. V lost 4 bases and J 0 bases, leaving 13 bases between the germline ends. CDR3: CASSLNLFANTGELFF. CDR3 coding DNA: TGCGCCAGCAGCCTCAATCTATTCGCGAACACCGGGGAGCTGTTTTTT. Combining the CDR3 with reference TRBV5-1 and TRBJ2-2 gives the whole variable domain KAGVTQTPRYLIKTRGQQVTLSCSPISGHRSVSWYQQTPGQGLQFLFEYFSETQRNKGNFPGRFSGRQFSNSRSEMNVSTLELGDSALYLCASSLNLFANTGELFFGEGSRLTVL.

This clone was picked up a small number of times. The chain is built from TRBV28 and TRBJ1-2, with a tentative D call TRBD1 (5 bases). CDR1 MDHEN and CDR2 SYDVKM come from the germline V gene. This CDR3 has 12 residues. V was shortened by 5 bases and J by 9 bases, with 13 bases between the two germline ends. The CDR3 sequence: CASSEPKGRYTF. The CDR3 nucleotides read TGTGCCAGCAGTGAACCTAAGGGGCGCTACACCTTC.

This sequence joins TRBV4-2 and TRBJ1-1, with 7 bases fitting TRBD1. Germline CDR1 LGHNA, CDR2 YNFKEQ. V was pared by 4 bases and J by 5 bases, with 4 bases of the junction left unmatched. The CDR3 extends over 13 amino acids. CDR3 amino acids: CASSRDSRTEAFF. The CDR3, as DNA: TGTGCCAGCAGCCGGGACAGTAGGACTGAAGCTTTCTTT.

This clone occurred a few times. V usage is TRBV7-9 and J usage is TRBJ1-2; tentative D call: TRBD1 (5 bases). Trimming removed 5 bases at V and 7 bases at J, with 11 bases between. The CDR3 length is 12 residues. CDR1 and CDR2 (germline): SEHNR, FQNEAQ (reference sequence). This CDR3 is CASSPLRGGYTF. In DNA, the CDR3 is TGTGCCAGCAGCCCCCTGAGGGGTGGCTACACCTTC.

The chain combines TRBV10-3 with TRBJ2-5; perhaps TRBD2 as D (6 bases). Looked up from germline, CDR1 is ENHRY and CDR2 is SYGVKD. The V gene lost 11 bases and the J gene lost 3 bases, with 7 bases spanning the gap. The CDR3 sequence is 10 residues long. The CDR3: CASGEETQYF. The CDR3 region has the DNA TGTGCCTCGGGAGAAGAGACCCAGTACTTC.

V and J are TRBV30 and TRBJ2-7, with D possibly being TRBD2 (6 bases). CDR1 GTSNPN and CDR2 SVGIG come from the germline V gene (reference sequence). This CDR3 region has 14 residues. The V and J ends lost 0 bases and 0 bases respectively, with 9 bases between them. The CDR3 nucleotides are TGTGCCTGGAGTGTGGGGGGAGTCTCCTACGAGCAGTACTTC. It codes for CAWSVGGVSYEQYF.

The rearrangement links TRBV6-1 to TRBJ2-2, with D hard to call. CDR3 length equals 14 residues. Deletions cut 6 bases from V and 0 bases from J, with 8 bases between. Germline V CDR1 and CDR2: MNHNS, SASEGT. The CDR3 nucleotides read TGTGCCAGCAGGGAGAACTCGAACACCGGGGAGCTGTTTTTT. It translates to CASRENSNTGELFF.

This clone occurred a few times. The chain links TRBV30 to TRBJ2-7; tentative D call: TRBD2 (6 bases). From germline, CDR1 is GTSNPN and CDR2 SVGIG (reference sequence). Trimming took off 2 bases at V and 4 bases at J, with 9 bases between the two ends. The CDR3 contains 12 residues. The CDR3 DNA is TGTGCCTGGAGTCGGGGGATGTACGAGCAGTACTTC. Translation: CAWSRGMYEQYF.

The chain has TRBV2 and TRBJ1-1; perhaps TRBD1 as D (5 bases). The CDR3 runs 13 residues. Per germline, CDR1 SNHLY and CDR2 FYNNEI. The V gene lost 6 bases and the J gene lost 8 bases, with 16 bases spanning the gap. The CDR3 nucleotides read TGTGCCAGCAGCGGGGCGGGGCCGGGGGAAGCTTTCTTT. Translated, it gives CASSGAGPGEAFF.

With regard to this clone: Distinct nucleotide sequences in the sample also encode this CDR3. The gene calls are TRBV29-1 and TRBJ1-5; 10 bases map to TRBD1. The CDR3 is 13 amino acids. V trimming: 6 bases; J trimming: 2 bases; junction bases outside the gene matches: 1. The germline CDR1 and CDR2 sequences are SQVTM and ANQGSEA. The CDR3 region is CSVGQGGNQPQHF. The CDR3 coding sequence is TGCAGCGTCGGACAGGGGGGCAATCAGCCCCAGCATTTT.

The gene calls are TRBV29-1 and TRBJ2-3; either TRBD1 or TRBD2 may supply D (6 bases each). This CDR3 spans 14 amino acids. Deletions cut 4 bases from V and 8 bases from J, with 19 bases between. The germline V gene encodes CDR1 SQVTM and CDR2 ANQGSEA. This CDR3 reads CSVGGAQGRVTQYF. The CDR3 region has the DNA TGCAGCGTTGGGGGGGCGCAGGGACGGGTTACGCAGTATTTT.

This chain links TRBV6-5 with TRBJ2-1, with D possibly matching TRBD2 (6 bases). This CDR3 is 14 amino acids long. Germline V gene data show CDR1 as MNHEY and CDR2 as SVGAGI. V lost 5 bases and J lost 3, with 11 bases in between. The CDR3: CASSPPGGYNEQFF. The CDR3 DNA is TGTGCCAGCAGTCCCCCCGGGGGCTACAATGAGCAGTTCTTC.

The V and J genes are TRBV7-6 and TRBJ2-5; TRBD1 aligns across 8 bases. Per the germline V gene, CDR1 is SGHVS and CDR2 is FNYEAQ. CDR3 size: 17 residues. J gave up 1 base and V 2 bases, and 9 bases lay outside the gene matches. CDR3 in DNA: TGTGCCAGCAGCTTAAAATCTATGGGACAGGCCCAAGAGACCCAGTACTTC. Encoded protein: CASSLKSMGQAQETQYF.

This clone was seen a handful of times. V gene TRBV15 combines with J gene TRBJ2-3, with D unresolved. Germline CDR1 and CDR2: LNHNV and YYDKDF (reference sequence). Trimming removed 8 bases from V and 2 bases from J, with 11 bases in between. The CDR3 is 13 residues long. Here the CDR3 reads CATSKEYTDTQYF. In DNA form, the CDR3 reads TGTGCCACCTCCAAGGAGTACACAGATACGCAGTATTTT. The entire variable domain, with the rest obtained from reference TRBV15 and TRBJ2-3, is as follows: DAMVIQNPRYQVTQFGKPVTLSCSQTLNHNVMYWYQQKSSQAPKLLFHYYDKDFNNEADTPDNFQSRRPNTSFCFLDIRSPGLGDTAMYLCATSKEYTDTQYFGPGTRLTVL.

V gene TRBV15 combines with J gene TRBJ2-3; D might be TRBD1 or TRBD2, each matching 6 bases. This CDR3 has 17 residues. V lost 5 bases and J lost 2, with 20 bases in between. The germline CDR1 and CDR2 sequences are LNHNV and YYDKDF (reference sequence). Here the CDR3 DNA reads TGTGCCACCAGCCTCAAAAGGGGGGCCCAAGTCACAGATACGCAGTATTTT. The encoded protein is CATSLKRGAQVTDTQYF.

Only a few counts were recorded for this clone. The V and J genes are TRBV28 and TRBJ2-2; D remains unclear. Germline V gene lookup returns CDR1 MDHEN and CDR2 SYDVKM. CDR3 length equals 15 residues. With 5 bases removed from V and 4 bases from J, the gap between germline ends came to 14 bases. CDR3 region: CASSDRQARTGELFF. Here the CDR3 DNA reads TGTGCCAGCAGTGACCGGCAGGCGCGCACCGGGGAGCTGTTTTTT.

CDR3 sequence (DNA): TGCAGCGTTGAAGCCCCGACAGGGACAGAGACCCAGTACTTC. This sequence encodes CSVEAPTGTETQYF. V gene TRBV29-1 combines with J gene TRBJ2-5; TRBD1 matches 7 bases. Per germline, CDR1 SQVTM and CDR2 ANQGSEA. J lost 4 bases, V lost 1 base, and 6 bases had no gene match. CDR3 length equals 14 residues.

The rearrangement joins TRBV5-6 to TRBJ2-2, with TRBD1 identical over 10 bases. Germline CDR1 SGHDT, CDR2 YYEEEE. The CDR3 loop spans 16 amino acids. The trim removed 2 bases at V and 5 bases at J, leaving 6 bases unmatched. The CDR3, as DNA: TGTGCCAGCAGCTTTGGGACAGGGGCTGGGACCGGGGAGCTGTTTTTT. Encoded protein: CASSFGTGAGTGELFF.

This chain links TRBV7-3 with TRBJ2-1; D is ambiguous. This CDR3 has 13 amino acids. Trimming cost V 5 bases and J 12 bases, with 17 bases left between them. The germline CDR1 and CDR2 sequences are SGHTA and FQGTGA. CDR3 coding DNA: TGTGCCAGCAGCCTAAACCGTGCCCCCAGGCAGTTCTTC. Its protein is CASSLNRAPRQFF.

V is TRBV29-1 and J is TRBJ1-1, with 10 bases fitting TRBD1. This CDR3 spans 13 amino acids. The V and J ends lost 3 bases and 5 bases, in that order; junction bases with no gene match: 3. Germline values: CDR1 SQVTM, CDR2 ANQGSEA. CDR3 in amino acids: CSVEGTGETEAFF. The CDR3 region has the DNA TGCAGCGTTGAGGGGACAGGGGAAACTGAAGCTTTCTTT.